These 19 T cell receptor beta chains came from one sample sequenced in a study of blood T cell repertoires in COVID-19 (dated by TCRdb to about 2020). Libraries came from the immunoSEQ multiplex PCR assay. Here the immuneACCESS table is served through TCRdb, limited to in-frame sequences with V and J called. Missing clones are a known gap in these copies; in checked studies unresolved V genes cover under half, and the rest lacks a known reason. In all, the sample holds a few hundred thousand clones, and 80% to 90% of those were seen once. The ten biggest clones cover less than 1.5% of the sample. The sequencing input was PBMCs or T cells enriched from blood (not recorded which). These receptors came from a man under 40 who had recovered from COVID-19.

This chain links TRBV4-3 with TRBJ1-3; 9 bases map to TRBD1. CDR3 size: 15 residues. Germline V lookup: CDR1 LGHNA, CDR2 YSLEER. Trimming at V came to 2 bases and at J to 3 bases, leaving 2 bases not matched to a gene. CDR3 amino acids: CASSQSTGGGNTIYF. DNA for the CDR3: TGCGCCAGCAGCCAATCGACAGGGGGTGGAAACACCATATATTTT.

The chain links TRBV4-1 to TRBJ1-5, with D unresolved. This CDR3 spans 15 amino acids. V was cut by 0 bases and J by 7 bases, with 13 bases left in between. Germline CDR1 and CDR2: MGHRA and YSYEKL. CDR3 nucleotide sequence: TGCGCCAGCAGCCAAGAACACGAACTCAGGCAGCCCCAGCATTTT. Translated, it gives CASSQEHELRQPQHF.

The rearrangement joins TRBV9 to TRBJ2-1; TRBD1 agrees at 7 bases. V lost 4 bases, J lost 6 bases, and 22 bases stayed unmatched. Germline CDR1 is SGDLS and CDR2 is YYNGEE. CDR3 length equals 19 residues. This CDR3 is CASSIPGQSSLVGSNEQFF. CDR3 nucleotide sequence: TGTGCCAGCAGCATTCCGGGACAGAGTAGCCTGGTGGGCAGCAATGAGCAGTTCTTC.

This clone has just one count. The gene calls are TRBV30 and TRBJ2-1; TRBD2 agrees at 8 bases. This CDR3 is built from 16 residues. With 1 base clipped from V and 6 bases from J, the junction kept 11 bases outside the gene matches. Per the germline V gene, CDR1 is GTSNPN and CDR2 is SVGIG (reference sequence). The CDR3 region has the DNA TGTGCCTGGAGTGAGGGGATTAGCGGGAATAGCAATGAGCAGTTCTTC. Residues: CAWSEGISGNSNEQFF.

CDR3 sequence reads: CASSIQPAGGQPQHF. CDR3 DNA sequence: TGTGCCAGTAGTATTCAGCCGGCGGGTGGTCAGCCCCAGCATTTT. The chain carries TRBV19 and TRBJ1-5; D remains unclear. V lost 3 bases, J lost 6 bases, and 15 bases lay in between. Germline values: CDR1 LNHDA, CDR2 SQIVND (reference sequence). The CDR3 has 15 residues.

Only one count was recorded for this clone. The chain joins TRBV27 to TRBJ1-6; maybe TRBD1 (6 bases). Germline values: CDR1 MNHEY, CDR2 SMNVEV (reference sequence). The CDR3 consists of 13 residues. V dropped 6 bases and J dropped 7 bases, with 10 bases sitting between them. The DNA of the CDR3 is TGTGCCAGCAGCCAGGGGAAAAATTCACCCCTCCACTTT. Translated: CASSQGKNSPLHF.

The chain is built from TRBV7-9 and TRBJ1-1; 10 positions match TRBD1. The germline CDR1 and CDR2 sequences are SEHNR and FQNEAQ (reference sequence). This CDR3 spans 16 amino acids. V shed 7 bases, J shed 0 bases, and the junction held 8 bases outside the gene matches. Here the CDR3 DNA reads TGTGCCAGCATCAAGACAGGGGGCAGTGTGAACACTGAAGCTTTCTTT. Residues: CASIKTGGSVNTEAFF.

This chain uses TRBV19 with TRBJ2-3; weak D call: TRBD1 (6 bases). The germline V gene has CDR1 LNHDA and CDR2 SQIVND (reference sequence). The CDR3 length is 14 residues. Trimming shortened V by 8 bases and J by 4 bases, and 16 bases separated the two germline ends. This CDR3 is CASGPGTPPDTQYF. The CDR3 nucleotides are TGTGCCAGTGGTCCCGGGACACCCCCAGATACGCAGTATTTT.

J is TRBJ1-1 and V is TRBV30, with D perhaps matching TRBD1 (5 bases). CDR1 is GTSNPN, CDR2 SVGIG, per germline (reference sequence). CDR3 length equals 12 residues. V lost 2 bases to trimming and J lost 10 bases, with 14 bases between them. The chain's CDR3 is CAWSRGFSGAFF. For the CDR3, the DNA is TGTGCCTGGAGTAGGGGCTTCTCTGGAGCTTTCTTT. Supplemented by reference TRBV30 and TRBJ1-1, the full variable domain reads SQTIHQWPATLVQPVGSPLSLECTVEGTSNPNLYWYRQAAGRGLQLLFYSVGIGQISSEVPQNLSASRPQDRQFILSSKKLLLSDSGFYLCAWSRGFSGAFFGQGTRLTVV.

The CDR3 loop reads CASSIRGTDTQYF. The CDR3 DNA reads TGTGCCAGTAGTATACGGGGAACAGATACGCAGTATTTT. The chain employs TRBV19 and TRBJ2-3; maybe TRBD2 (5 bases). There are 13 residues in the CDR3. Per the germline V gene, CDR1 is LNHDA and CDR2 is SQIVND (reference sequence). V was cut by 2 bases and J by 3 bases, with 6 bases left in between. Full variable domain (outside the CDR3, taken from reference TRBV19 and TRBJ2-3): DGGITQSPKYLFRKEGQNVTLSCEQNLNHDAMYWYRQDPGQGLRLIYYSQIVNDFQKGDIAEGYSVSREKKESFPLTVTSAQKNPTAFYLCASSIRGTDTQYFGPGTRLTVL.

The CDR3 region is CASSQDLFGTGGRETQYF. The CDR3 region has the DNA TGTGCCAGCAGCCAAGATCTGTTCGGGACAGGGGGCCGCGAGACCCAGTACTTC. The chain recombines TRBV14 with TRBJ2-5; 12 bases are shared with TRBD1. This CDR3 comprises 18 residues. With 0 bases clipped from V and 5 bases from J, the junction kept 10 bases outside the gene matches. Germline V gene lookup returns CDR1 SGHDN and CDR2 FVKESK.

The chain employs TRBV30 and TRBJ2-6, with a tentative D call TRBD2 (5 bases). The V end was cut by 1 base, the J end by 4 bases, with 8 bases between. The CDR3 has 14 amino acids. Looked up from germline, CDR1 is GTSNPN and CDR2 is SVGIG (reference sequence). The CDR3 is CAWSAGSGANVLTF. CDR3 coding DNA: TGTGCCTGGAGTGCGGGGTCCGGGGCCAACGTCCTGACTTTC.

V is TRBV5-1 and J is TRBJ1-1, with 7 bases matching TRBD1. Germline CDR1 and CDR2: SGHRS and YFSETQ. Trimming removed 0 bases from V and 8 bases from J; junction bases left unmatched: 4. The length of the CDR3 is 13 residues. Here the CDR3 DNA reads TGCGCCAGCAGCTTGGGACAGGGCATGGAAGCTTTCTTT. This encodes CASSLGQGMEAFF.

This chain uses TRBV5-5 with TRBJ2-3; 11 positions match TRBD2. With V trimmed by 5 bases and J by 2 bases, 7 bases remained unmatched. Germline CDR1 and CDR2: SGHKS and YYEKEE (reference sequence). The CDR3 sequence is 16 residues long. CDR3: CASRLAGGPPTDTQYF. The CDR3 DNA reads as TGTGCCAGCAGATTAGCGGGGGGGCCCCCCACAGATACGCAGTATTTT. The complete variable domain, with remaining parts taken from reference TRBV5-5 and TRBJ2-3, reads DAGVTQSPTHLIKTRGQQVTLRCSPISGHKSVSWYQQVLGQGPQFIFQYYEKEERGRGNFPDRFSARQFPNYSSELNVNALLLGDSALYLCASRLAGGPPTDTQYFGPGTRLTVL.

J is TRBJ2-7 and V is TRBV5-8, with 8 bases fitting TRBD2. Germline CDR1 and CDR2: SGHTS and YDEGEE. The CDR3 is 13 residues long. V dropped 5 bases and J dropped 3; count of bases not matched to a gene: 4. The CDR3 loop reads CASSLLADYEQYF. In DNA form, the CDR3 reads TGTGCCAGCAGTTTACTAGCGGACTACGAGCAGTACTTC.

The rearrangement joins TRBV5-8 to TRBJ2-5; TRBD2 is a possible D gene (5 bases). V was pared by 0 bases and J by 4 bases, with 13 bases between. From germline, CDR1 is SGHTS and CDR2 YDEGEE. The CDR3 spans 15 residues. For the CDR3, the DNA is TGTGCCAGCAGCTTGGTTCTAGCTCTGGCAGAGACCCAGTACTTC. Its protein is CASSLVLALAETQYF.

CDR3 nucleotides: TGTGCCAGCAGTACACAGGGCTATGGCTACACCTTC. This translates into CASSTQGYGYTF. V is TRBV12-3 or TRBV12-4 and J is TRBJ1-2; D might be TRBD1 (6 bases). CDR3 length: 12 amino acids. V shed 5 bases and J shed 4 bases, with 8 bases lying between them.

The chain uses TRBV18 and TRBJ2-3; D is unresolved. Germline V gene sequence: CDR1 KGHSH, CDR2 LQKENI. Trimming shortened V by 2 bases and J by 0 bases, and 6 bases separated the two germline ends. This CDR3 spans 14 amino acids. The CDR3 region is CASSPSRSTDTQYF. CDR3 coding DNA: TGTGCCAGCTCACCAAGCAGGAGCACAGATACGCAGTATTTT.

The CDR3 is CASSSRPLLAGRNNEQFF. The CDR3 region has the DNA TGTGCCAGCAGTTCCCGCCCCTTACTAGCGGGGAGGAACAATGAGCAGTTCTTC. This rearrangement joins TRBV27 to TRBJ2-1; 10 nucleotides align to TRBD2. CDR3 length: 18 amino acids. Germline trimming cut 4 bases from V and 5 bases from J; bases unmatched to any gene: 14. Per germline, CDR1 MNHEY and CDR2 SMNVEV (reference sequence).